This section outlines one TCR beta chain sequence together with its context. Antigen: not known. The study ran its PCR with 60 Vbeta and 13 Jbeta primers. Assay used: immunoSEQ multiplex PCR; TCRdb lists only in-frame clones, some missing. The table has over 90,000 clones, approximately 76% seen once. This record comes from a study of cytomegalovirus exposure and HLA in healthy donors. Findings and limits, study-wide: Several V segments, TRBV6-2 and TRBV6-3 among them, could not be told apart and were dropped. It has been reported that TCR beta sequences accurately predicted the HLA-A and HLA-B alleles of most subjects. Upon later analysis, TCR association rates were observed to vary by HLA locus, being highest for DRB1 and lowest for HLA-C. The authors assumed roughly uniform sequencing depth across donors for presence/absence analyses.

Germline CDR1 PRHDT, CDR2 FYEKMQ (reference sequence). CDR3 length: 15 amino acids. J gave up 5 bases and V 0 bases, and 4 bases lay outside the gene matches. The receptor comes from a woman aged 60-70 years in good health and CMV-seropositive. The sequenced sample consisted of PBMCs. The gene calls are TRBV13 and TRBJ2-1; 7 bases fit TRBD2. This CDR3 reads CASSLGLALHNEQFF. CDR3 DNA: TGTGCCAGCAGCTTAGGACTAGCGCTCCACAATGAGCAGTTCTTC.